One and the same sample provided the 20 T cell receptor beta chains below, sequenced in a study of T cell repertoires in cytomegalovirus infection (dated by TCRdb to about 2019). This sample was sequenced with an Illumina HiSeq 1500. Using fastp at Q25 and MiXCR, TCRdb reprocessed the public reads and kept productive beta chains. A single entry per CDR3 protein holds the most common genes and DNA from its merged rows. This sample gives about 310,000 distinct CDR3 sequences in total; roughly a sixth of them show up just once. The biggest ten clones account for more than 10% of the sample. Sequenced sample: PBMCs. Receptors originate from a human donor in good health (CMV status not recorded). Some clones in this sample may be carry-over from other donors' samples.

V usage is TRBV7-9 and J usage is TRBJ1-5; 9 bases are shared with TRBD1. Germline V gene data show CDR1 as SEHNR and CDR2 as FQNEAQ (reference sequence). This CDR3 has 18 amino acids. V lost 5 bases, J lost 0 bases, and 11 bases stayed unmatched. The chain's CDR3 is CASSDGQGTAYSNQPQHF. CDR3 nucleotides: TGTGCCAGCAGCGACGGACAGGGGACCGCTTATAGCAATCAGCCCCAGCATTTT.

This clonotype has at least ten counts. The gene calls are TRBV5-1 and TRBJ2-5; D not certain. Germline loops: CDR1 SGHRS, CDR2 YFSETQ. CDR3 length: 15 residues. V was cut by 1 base and J by 3 bases, with 13 bases left in between. The CDR3: CASSLTARGEETQYF. As DNA, the CDR3 is TGCGCCAGCAGCTTGACGGCTCGCGGAGAAGAGACCCAGTACTTC.

The J gene is TRBJ2-7, the V gene TRBV28, with 9 nucleotides matching TRBD1. Germline values: CDR1 MDHEN, CDR2 SYDVKM. This CDR3 region has 15 residues. Unmatched junction bases numbered 3, after V lost 1 base and J lost 2 bases. CDR3 region: CASSLLQGATYEQYF. The CDR3 DNA is TGTGCCAGCAGTTTATTACAGGGGGCTACCTACGAGCAGTACTTC.

This clonotype was counted only a few times. The rearrangement links TRBV7-2 to TRBJ1-1, with 9 bases identical to TRBD1. The CDR3 runs 14 residues. Germline V gene sequence: CDR1 SGHTA, CDR2 FQGNSA. Germline trimming cut 5 bases from V and 5 bases from J; bases unmatched to any gene: 6. This CDR3 reads CASSDDRGKTEAFF. The CDR3 DNA sequence: TGTGCCAGCAGCGATGACAGGGGGAAGACTGAAGCTTTCTTT. Drawing the rest from reference TRBV7-2 and TRBJ1-1, the complete variable domain is GAGVSQSPSNKVTEKGKDVELRCDPISGHTALYWYRQSLGQGLEFLIYFQGNSAPDKSGLPSDRFSAERTGGSVSTLTIQRTQQEDSAVYLCASSDDRGKTEAFFGQGTRLTVV.

This sequence joins TRBV28 and TRBJ2-6; D call uncertain. Germline V CDR1 and CDR2: MDHEN, SYDVKM. The CDR3 is 16 amino acids. Trimming took off 4 bases at V and 0 bases at J, with 10 bases between the two ends. CDR3 sequence (DNA): TGTGCCAGCAGTTCCTTCACTCTCTCTGGGGCCAACGTCCTGACTTTC. Amino acid sequence: CASSSFTLSGANVLTF.

In this sample, this clonotype turned up a few times. Here the CDR3 reads CASSLDRNYNSPLHF. CDR3 DNA: TGTGCCAGCAGCCTGGACAGGAATTATAATTCACCCCTCCACTTT. J is TRBJ1-6 and V is TRBV2; 7 positions match TRBD1. The CDR3 length is 15 residues. CDR1 is SNHLY and CDR2 is FYNNEI in the germline V gene. The trim removed 6 bases at V and 4 bases at J, leaving 6 bases unmatched.

In this sample, this clonotype turned up a few times. The CDR3 region has the DNA TGTGCCAGCAGTTTAGATACGTCAGGCTACGAGCAGTACTTC. As protein: CASSLDTSGYEQYF. The chain combines TRBV28 with TRBJ2-7; D not resolved. Deletions cut 2 bases from V and 3 bases from J, with 11 bases between. Looked up from germline, CDR1 is MDHEN and CDR2 is SYDVKM. The CDR3 loop spans 14 amino acids.

This clonotype was found many times. Germline and junction disagree at one end, which may indicate a read error. The CDR3 protein is CASSFRDTEAFF. In DNA, the CDR3 is TGCGCCAGCAGTTTTCGGGACACTGAAGCTTTCTTT. The J gene is TRBJ1-1, the V gene TRBV7-9; D is unresolved. Per germline, CDR1 SEHNR and CDR2 FQNEAQ (reference sequence). The CDR3 is 12 residues long.

The sample holds many counts of this clonotype. The rearrangement uses TRBV12-3 or TRBV12-4 and TRBJ1-3, with D unclear. V dropped 3 bases and J dropped 3 bases, with 12 bases sitting between them. The CDR3 is 15 residues long. The CDR3 DNA sequence: TGTGCCAGCAGTTTCACCGTCGCGAATGGAAACACCATATATTTT. Protein product: CASSFTVANGNTIYF.

This clonotype was recorded many times. This chain connects TRBV19 to TRBJ2-5; 8 nucleotides match TRBD1. The germline CDR1 and CDR2 sequences are LNHDA and SQIVND (reference sequence). J was trimmed by 2 bases and V by 3 bases; bases with no gene match: 5. The CDR3 length is 15 residues. This CDR3 reads CASSIYRGAQETQYF. In DNA form, the CDR3 reads TGTGCCAGTAGTATCTACAGGGGGGCGCAAGAGACCCAGTACTTC.

This clonotype was seen at least ten times. This chain connects TRBV7-9 to TRBJ2-5; a possible D gene is TRBD2 (6 bases). Deletions cut 3 bases from V and 2 bases from J, with 13 bases between. This CDR3 is built from 15 residues. CDR1 is SEHNR, CDR2 FQNEAQ, per germline (reference sequence). The CDR3 protein is CASSLGDGRQETQYF. Written as DNA, the CDR3 is TGTGCCAGCAGCTTGGGGGACGGGAGACAAGAGACCCAGTACTTC.

This clonotype turned up a few times. J is TRBJ2-3 and V is TRBV20-1, with TRBD2 as a possible D gene (6 bases). There are 14 residues in the CDR3. The V gene lost 6 bases and the J gene lost 2 bases, with 15 bases spanning the gap. From germline, CDR1 is DFQATT and CDR2 SNEGSKA (reference sequence). This chain's CDR3 is CSADRDSNTDTQYF. The CDR3 DNA sequence: TGCAGTGCCGACCGGGACTCAAACACAGATACGCAGTATTTT.

This clonotype was detected many times. J is TRBJ1-5 and V is TRBV6-1, with D uncertain. The CDR3 totals 13 residues. V lost 6 bases and J 4 bases, leaving 10 bases between the germline ends. The germline V gene has CDR1 MNHNS and CDR2 SASEGT. The CDR3 loop reads CASSNEGNQPQHF. The CDR3 bases are TGTGCCAGCAGCAACGAAGGGAATCAGCCCCAGCATTTT.

This clonotype came up many times. The rearrangement joins TRBV7-3 to TRBJ1-1; D gene ambiguous. Trimming removed 5 bases at V and 5 bases at J, with 12 bases between. Germline lookup yields CDR1 SGHTA and CDR2 FQGTGA. The CDR3 covers 13 residues. CDR3 region: CASSVGRDTEAFF. DNA for the CDR3: TGTGCCAGCAGCGTTGGGCGTGATACTGAAGCTTTCTTT.

This clonotype showed up many times. The V call is TRBV7-6, the J call TRBJ2-7; D assignment may be TRBD1 or TRBD2 (5 bases each). Germline V gene sequence: CDR1 SGHVS, CDR2 FNYEAQ. The length of the CDR3 is 14 residues. V gave up 6 bases and J gave up 3 bases, with 15 bases separating them. This chain's CDR3 is CASSQYGTDYEQYF. CDR3 DNA: TGTGCCAGCAGTCAATACGGGACGGACTACGAGCAGTACTTC.

The sample holds a few counts of this clonotype. The chain recombines TRBV7-9 with TRBJ1-3; D uncertain. CDR1 and CDR2 from the germline V gene are SEHNR and FQNEAQ (reference sequence). The CDR3 has 13 residues. V was shortened by 8 bases and J by 0 bases, with 8 bases between the two germline ends. This chain's CDR3 is CASSKSSGNTIYF. The DNA for the CDR3 is TGTGCCAGCTCGAAAAGCTCTGGAAACACCATATATTTT. Combining the CDR3 with reference TRBV7-9 and TRBJ1-3 gives the whole variable domain DTGVSQNPRHKITKRGQNVTFRCDPISEHNRLYWYRQTLGQGPEFLTYFQNEAQLEKSRLLSDRFSAERPKGSFSTLEIQRTEQGDSAMYLCASSKSSGNTIYFGEGSWLTVV.

The rearrangement uses TRBV18 and TRBJ1-4, with no clear D. Per the germline V gene, CDR1 is KGHSH and CDR2 is LQKENI. The CDR3 is made up of 15 amino acids. V was shortened by 4 bases and J by 0 bases, with 9 bases between the two germline ends. DNA of the CDR3: TGTGCCAGCTCACTCAGACAAGCAACTAATGAAAAACTGTTTTTT. Translating gives CASSLRQATNEKLFF.

Only one count was recorded for this clonotype. This chain joins TRBV4-3 and TRBJ1-1; no reliable D call. V dropped 0 bases and J dropped 1 base, with 12 bases sitting between them. The CDR3 loop spans 16 amino acids. From germline, CDR1 is LGHNA and CDR2 YSLEER. In DNA, the CDR3 is TGCGCCAGCAGCCAAGATATCCGACACCAGAACACTGAAGCTTTCTTT. Amino acid sequence: CASSQDIRHQNTEAFF.

This clonotype appeared many times. This chain uses TRBV7-2 with TRBJ2-7; no clear D gene. V was pared by 4 bases and J by 5 bases, with 15 bases between. The CDR3 spans 14 residues. CDR1 is SGHTA, CDR2 FQGNSA, per germline. The CDR3 spells CASSSGRVVDEQYF. CDR3 in DNA: TGTGCCAGCAGCTCGGGTAGGGTGGTTGACGAGCAGTACTTC.

The V and J genes are TRBV3-1 and TRBJ2-7; D not certain. Germline V gene data show CDR1 as LGHDT and CDR2 as YNNKEL (reference sequence). Trimming left V 0 bases short and J 3 bases short, with 9 bases between. The CDR3 totals 14 residues. CDR3 in DNA: TGTGCCAGCAGCCAAGATAATGAGTTCTACGAGCAGTACTTC. This gives the protein CASSQDNEFYEQYF.